This TCR beta chain was documented in a study of blood T cell repertoires in COVID-19 (dated by TCRdb to the early 2020s). A note on the overall study: The collaborator samples originated in the United States, Italy and Spain and spanned the acute and convalescent phases of COVID-19. The prospective study material was composed of cDNA or gDNA derived from T cells, B-cell-depleted T cells, or PBMCs. Subjects who had been exposed to COVID-19, were actively infected with it, or had recovered from it provided the deeply sampled blood TCRbeta repertoires that made up the dataset. A freely available public database, intended as a resource for researchers studying the immune response to SARS-CoV-2, is where the repertoires were released. Samples came from the ongoing ImmuneRACE study (first 160 participants) plus 1,254 subjects from 6 global collaborators. Sample metadata almost always included a de-identified subject ID, COVID-19 status, age in years and sex. Where HLA class I and class II types were available, the types were taken from metadata supplied by the sample provider, not from assay-based typing.

On this clone itself: The clone's antigen remains unknown. Nothing much larger sits one base from this clone, and base qualities are not available.

TCRbeta CDR3 regions were amplified from genomic DNA using the immunoSEQ Assay, a bias-controlled multiplex PCR. As for the authors' bioinformatics: Within the assay, amplification of reference gene primers was used to estimate how many nucleated cells each sample contained. Sequence reads were collapsed and filtered to measure the absolute abundance of every unique TCRbeta CDR3 rearrangement. For each sample, productive Simpson clonality was calculated by taking the square root of Simpson's diversity index across productive rearrangements. TCRdb re-hosts the immuneACCESS table, in-frame sequences only. Its copies lack some clones; in the studies checked, an unresolved V gene accounts for under half of them, and the cause for the rest is not known. D and trimming were read from the DNA, whereas the V and J calls and clone size are those reported in that table. Present in this sample are about 170,000 clones, 86% of which were seen just once. The ten top clones hold around 3.3% of the sample.

The collaborating institutions used their own protocols to collect whole blood in K2EDTA tubes. For TCRbeta analysis, collaborators shipped samples in one of three forms: frozen whole blood, isolated PBMCs, or DNA extracted from either of those sample types. Results the study describes overall, beyond this receptor: Clinical and demographic metadata were provided uncurated, with the amount varying by source and participant.

The cysteine opens and the phenylalanine closes a CDR3 of 15 amino acids. Just the 45-base CDR3 DNA is kept, in frame starting at base 1. Trimming accounts for 2 bases at V and 0 bases at J, while the number of junction bases matched to no gene is 3. CDR1 and CDR2, looked up from the germline V gene, are MNHEY and SVGEGT. This receptor was identified in a man aged 65-85 years with acute or convalescent COVID-19. The V and J segments used are TRBV6-2 or TRBV6-3 and TRBJ2-7, with 8 bases in between that match TRBD2. Sequencing input: peripheral blood. In nucleotide form, the sequence is TGTGCCAGCAGTTACCTCGCGGGGGGCTCCTACGAGCAGTACTTC. The translation is CASSYLAGGSYEQYF.